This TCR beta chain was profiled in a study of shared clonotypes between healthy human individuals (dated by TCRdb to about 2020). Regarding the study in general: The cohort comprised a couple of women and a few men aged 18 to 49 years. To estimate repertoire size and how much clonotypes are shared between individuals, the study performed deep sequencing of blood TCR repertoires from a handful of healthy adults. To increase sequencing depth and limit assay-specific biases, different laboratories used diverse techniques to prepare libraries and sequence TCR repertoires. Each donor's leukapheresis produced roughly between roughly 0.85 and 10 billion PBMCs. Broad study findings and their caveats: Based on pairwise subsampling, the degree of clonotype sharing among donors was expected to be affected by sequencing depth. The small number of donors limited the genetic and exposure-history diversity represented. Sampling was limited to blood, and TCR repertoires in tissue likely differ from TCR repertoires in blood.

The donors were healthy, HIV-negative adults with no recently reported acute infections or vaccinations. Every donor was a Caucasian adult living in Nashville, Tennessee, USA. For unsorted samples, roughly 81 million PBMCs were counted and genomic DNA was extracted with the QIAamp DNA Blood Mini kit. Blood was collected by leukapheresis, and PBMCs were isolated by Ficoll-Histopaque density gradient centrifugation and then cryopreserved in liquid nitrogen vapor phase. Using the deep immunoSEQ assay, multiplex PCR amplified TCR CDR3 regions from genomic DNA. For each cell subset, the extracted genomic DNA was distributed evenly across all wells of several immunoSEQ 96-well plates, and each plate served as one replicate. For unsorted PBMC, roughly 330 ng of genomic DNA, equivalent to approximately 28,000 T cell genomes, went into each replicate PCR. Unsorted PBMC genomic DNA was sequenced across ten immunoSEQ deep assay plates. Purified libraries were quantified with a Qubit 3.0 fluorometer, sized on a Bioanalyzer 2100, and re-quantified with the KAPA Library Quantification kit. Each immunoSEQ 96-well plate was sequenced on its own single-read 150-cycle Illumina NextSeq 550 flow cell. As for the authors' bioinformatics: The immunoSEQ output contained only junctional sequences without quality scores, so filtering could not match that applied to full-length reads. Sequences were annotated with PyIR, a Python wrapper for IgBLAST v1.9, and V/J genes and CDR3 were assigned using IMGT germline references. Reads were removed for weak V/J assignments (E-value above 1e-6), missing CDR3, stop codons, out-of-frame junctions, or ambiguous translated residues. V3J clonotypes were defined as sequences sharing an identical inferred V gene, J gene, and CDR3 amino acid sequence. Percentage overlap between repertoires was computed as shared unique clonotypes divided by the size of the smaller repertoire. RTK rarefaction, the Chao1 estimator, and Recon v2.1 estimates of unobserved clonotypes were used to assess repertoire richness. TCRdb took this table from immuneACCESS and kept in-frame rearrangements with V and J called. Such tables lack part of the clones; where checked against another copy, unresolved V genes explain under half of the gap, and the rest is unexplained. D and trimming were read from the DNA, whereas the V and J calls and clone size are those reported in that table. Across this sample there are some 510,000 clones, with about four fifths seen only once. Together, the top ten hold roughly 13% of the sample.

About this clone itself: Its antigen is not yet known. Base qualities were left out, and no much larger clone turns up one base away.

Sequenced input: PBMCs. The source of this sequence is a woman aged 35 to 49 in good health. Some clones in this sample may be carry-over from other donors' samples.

The sequence in DNA is TGTGCCAGCAGTGAAAACAGGGTTAGTCAAGATACGCAGTATTTT. This encodes CASSENRVSQDTQYF. The sequence joins TRBV2 to TRBJ2-3; the D gene is possibly TRBD1, with 6 bases matching. Cut back by 2 bases and 5 bases, the V and J ends lie 14 bases apart. CDR1 and CDR2, per the germline V gene, are SNHLY and FYNNEI. The CDR3 contains 15 residues, cysteine and phenylalanine counted. Just the 45-base CDR3 DNA is kept, in frame starting at base 1.